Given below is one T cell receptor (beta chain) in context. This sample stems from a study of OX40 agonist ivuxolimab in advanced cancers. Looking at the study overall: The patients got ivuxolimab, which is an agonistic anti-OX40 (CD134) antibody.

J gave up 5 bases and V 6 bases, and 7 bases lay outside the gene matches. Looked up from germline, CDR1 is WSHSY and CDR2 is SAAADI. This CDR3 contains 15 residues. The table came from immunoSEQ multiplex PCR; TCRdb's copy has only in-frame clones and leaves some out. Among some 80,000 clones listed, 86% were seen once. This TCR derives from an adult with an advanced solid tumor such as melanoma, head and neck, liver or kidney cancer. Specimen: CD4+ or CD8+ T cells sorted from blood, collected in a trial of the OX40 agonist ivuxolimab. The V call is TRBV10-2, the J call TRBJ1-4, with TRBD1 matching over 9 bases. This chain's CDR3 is CASRQTTGGNEKLFF. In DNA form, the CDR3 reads TGCGCCAGCAGACAAACGACAGGGGGGAATGAAAAACTGTTTTTT.